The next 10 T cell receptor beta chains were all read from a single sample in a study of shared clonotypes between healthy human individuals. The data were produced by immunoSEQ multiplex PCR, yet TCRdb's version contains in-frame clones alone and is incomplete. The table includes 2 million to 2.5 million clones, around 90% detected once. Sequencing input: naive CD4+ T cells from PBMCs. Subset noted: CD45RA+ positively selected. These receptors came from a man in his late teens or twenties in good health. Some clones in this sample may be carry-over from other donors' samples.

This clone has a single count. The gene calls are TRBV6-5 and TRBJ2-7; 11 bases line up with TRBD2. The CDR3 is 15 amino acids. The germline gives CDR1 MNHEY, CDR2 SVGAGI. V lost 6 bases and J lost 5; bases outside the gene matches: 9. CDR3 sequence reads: CASSQLAGEAHEQYF. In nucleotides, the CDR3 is TGTGCCAGCAGCCAACTAGCGGGAGAGGCCCACGAGCAGTACTTC.

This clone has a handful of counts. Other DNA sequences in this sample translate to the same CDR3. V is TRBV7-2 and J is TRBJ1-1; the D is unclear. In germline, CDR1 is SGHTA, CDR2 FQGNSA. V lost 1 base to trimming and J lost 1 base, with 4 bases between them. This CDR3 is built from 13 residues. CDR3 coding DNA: TGTGCCAGCAGCTTAGGGAGGAACACTGAAGCTTTCTTT. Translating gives CASSLGRNTEAFF.

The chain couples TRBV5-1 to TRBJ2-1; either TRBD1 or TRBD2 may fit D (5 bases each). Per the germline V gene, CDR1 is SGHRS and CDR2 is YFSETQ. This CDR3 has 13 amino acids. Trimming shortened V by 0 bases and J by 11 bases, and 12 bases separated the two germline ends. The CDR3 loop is CASSLGGDLQQFF. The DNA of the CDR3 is TGCGCCAGCAGCTTGGGAGGGGACCTACAGCAGTTCTTC.

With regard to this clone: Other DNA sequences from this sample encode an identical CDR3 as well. The CDR3 coding sequence is TGTGCCTGGAGCGACCGGGTAAATCAGCCCCAGCATTTT. Translating it yields CAWSDRVNQPQHF. The gene calls are TRBV30 and TRBJ1-5, with no clear D. Trimming took off 3 bases at V and 4 bases at J, with 10 bases between the two ends. This CDR3 has 13 residues. Germline assignment: CDR1 GTSNPN and CDR2 SVGIG (reference sequence).

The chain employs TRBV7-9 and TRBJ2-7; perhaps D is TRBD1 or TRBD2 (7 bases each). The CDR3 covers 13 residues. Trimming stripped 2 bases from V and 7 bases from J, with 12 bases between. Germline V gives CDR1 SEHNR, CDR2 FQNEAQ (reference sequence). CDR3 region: CASSLFQGGEQYF. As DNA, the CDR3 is TGTGCCAGCAGCTTATTCCAGGGGGGGGAGCAGTACTTC. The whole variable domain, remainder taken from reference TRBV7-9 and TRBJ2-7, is DTGVSQNPRHKITKRGQNVTFRCDPISEHNRLYWYRQTLGQGPEFLTYFQNEAQLEKSRLLSDRFSAERPKGSFSTLEIQRTEQGDSAMYLCASSLFQGGEQYFGPGTRLTVT.

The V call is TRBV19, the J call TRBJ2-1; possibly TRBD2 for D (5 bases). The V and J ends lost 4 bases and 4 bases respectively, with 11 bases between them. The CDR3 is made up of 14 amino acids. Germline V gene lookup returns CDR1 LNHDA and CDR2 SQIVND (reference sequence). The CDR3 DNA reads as TGTGCCAGTAGTAGAGGACTGGGGTACAATGAGCAGTTCTTC. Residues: CASSRGLGYNEQFF. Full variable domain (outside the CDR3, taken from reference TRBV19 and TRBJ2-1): DGGITQSPKYLFRKEGQNVTLSCEQNLNHDAMYWYRQDPGQGLRLIYYSQIVNDFQKGDIAEGYSVSREKKESFPLTVTSAQKNPTAFYLCASSRGLGYNEQFFGPGTRLTVL.

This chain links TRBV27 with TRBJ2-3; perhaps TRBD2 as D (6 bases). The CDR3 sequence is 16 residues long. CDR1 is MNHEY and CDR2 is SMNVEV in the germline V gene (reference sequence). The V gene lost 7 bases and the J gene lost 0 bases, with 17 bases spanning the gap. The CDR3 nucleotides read TGTGCCAGCACGCCTTGGGTAGCGGATAGCACAGATACGCAGTATTTT. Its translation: CASTPWVADSTDTQYF.

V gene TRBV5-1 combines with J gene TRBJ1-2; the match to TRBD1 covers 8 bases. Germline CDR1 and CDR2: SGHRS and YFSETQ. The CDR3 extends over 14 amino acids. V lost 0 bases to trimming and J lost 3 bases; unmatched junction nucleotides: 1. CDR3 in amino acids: CASSLGQGHYGYTF. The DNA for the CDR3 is TGCGCCAGCAGCTTGGGACAGGGGCACTATGGCTACACCTTC.

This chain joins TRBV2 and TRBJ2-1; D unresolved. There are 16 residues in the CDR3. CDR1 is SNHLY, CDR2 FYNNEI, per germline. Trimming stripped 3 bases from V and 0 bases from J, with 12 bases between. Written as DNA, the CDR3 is TGTGCCAGCAGTGACTTGACCTCGAGCTCCTACAATGAGCAGTTCTTC. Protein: CASSDLTSSSYNEQFF.

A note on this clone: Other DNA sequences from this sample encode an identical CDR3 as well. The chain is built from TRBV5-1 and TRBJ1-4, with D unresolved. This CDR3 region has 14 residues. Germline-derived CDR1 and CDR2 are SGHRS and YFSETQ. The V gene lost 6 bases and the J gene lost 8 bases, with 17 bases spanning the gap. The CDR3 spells CASTTFPESEKLFF. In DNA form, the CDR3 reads TGCGCCAGCACCACCTTCCCGGAGAGCGAAAAACTGTTTTTT.